Shown below are 3 T cell receptor beta chains from a single sample sequenced in a study of PD-1 blockade in classical Hodgkin lymphoma (dated by TCRdb to 2020 to 2021). Library preparation was by the immunoSEQ multiplex PCR assay. The immuneACCESS repertoire file appears here via TCRdb, limited to in-frame rearrangements. These files lack a portion of the clones; in checked studies, under half of the deficit traces to unresolved V genes, and the cause of the others is not known. This sample has about 43,000 clones in its table, and around 76% of those were observed once. Of the sample, around 2.8% falls within the top ten clones. The sample's time point, from its label and the paper: cycle 2 day 1 (C2D1) of nivolumab. Every trial patient had relapsed following autologous stem cell transplantation, and prior brentuximab vedotin exposure was what differed among cohorts A, B and C. The sample was peripheral blood mononuclear cells (PBMCs), taken before the second cycle of nivolumab. Receptors were obtained from a human donor with classical Hodgkin lymphoma.

The rearrangement uses TRBV6-5 and TRBJ2-2; maybe TRBD2 (6 bases). Trimming left V 7 bases short and J 7 bases short, with 19 bases between. Germline CDR1 and CDR2: MNHEY and SVGAGI. The CDR3 is 15 residues long. CDR3 sequence: CASIPLTGVGGELFF. CDR3 DNA: TGTGCCAGCATCCCTCTTACGGGGGTTGGCGGGGAGCTGTTTTTT.

The chain joins TRBV5-6 to TRBJ1-2, with D uncertain. The CDR3 covers 15 residues. Germline V gene sequence: CDR1 SGHDT, CDR2 YYEEEE. V was cut by 1 base and J by 6 bases, with 16 bases left in between. DNA for the CDR3: TGTGCCAGCAGCTTGACCACTACTCAGAAGCATGGCTACACCTTC. This encodes CASSLTTTQKHGYTF.

The genes are TRBV9 and TRBJ2-3; unclear D gene. The V gene lost 2 bases and the J gene lost 0 bases, with 4 bases spanning the gap. The germline V gene has CDR1 SGDLS and CDR2 YYNGEE. The length of the CDR3 is 13 residues. The CDR3 nucleotides are TGTGCCAGCAGCGTCACTAGCACAGATACGCAGTATTTT. Amino acid sequence: CASSVTSTDTQYF.